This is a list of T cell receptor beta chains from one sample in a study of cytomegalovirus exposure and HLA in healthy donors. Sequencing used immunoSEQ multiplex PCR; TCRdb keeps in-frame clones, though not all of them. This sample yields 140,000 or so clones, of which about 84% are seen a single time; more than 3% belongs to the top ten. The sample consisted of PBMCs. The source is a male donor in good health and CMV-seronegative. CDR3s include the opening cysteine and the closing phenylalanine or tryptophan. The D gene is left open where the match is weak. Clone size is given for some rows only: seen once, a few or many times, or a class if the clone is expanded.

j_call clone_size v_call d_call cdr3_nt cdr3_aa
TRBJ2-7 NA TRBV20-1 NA TGCAGTGCTGGGCCTCCAAAAGAGCAGTACTTC CSAGPPKEQYF
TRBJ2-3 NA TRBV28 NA TGTGCCAGCAGTTTATTAGTTGGGGGCAGGGTGGATACGCAGTATTTT CASSLLVGGRVDTQYF
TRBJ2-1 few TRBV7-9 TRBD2 TGTGCCAGCAGCCAGGGACTAGCGGGTACCCGTAATGAGCAGTTCTTC CASSQGLAGTRNEQFF
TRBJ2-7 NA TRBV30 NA TGTGCCTGGAGCTTCGGAGTCGAGCAGTACTTC CAWSFGVEQYF
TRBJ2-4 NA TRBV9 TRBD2 TGTGCCAGCAGCGGGGGGACTAGCCCAAACATTCAGTACTTC CASSGGTSPNIQYF
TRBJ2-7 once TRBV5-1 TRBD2 TGCGCCAGCAGCTTGAGCCCCACTAGCGGGAGCTACGAGCAGTACTTC CASSLSPTSGSYEQYF
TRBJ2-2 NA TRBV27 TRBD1 TGTGCCAGCAGTCCAACGACAGGGGTCACCGGGGAGCTGTTTTTT CASSPTTGVTGELFF
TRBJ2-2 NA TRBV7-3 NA TGTGCCAGCAGCGCCGGGACCCGGGGGACCGGGGAGCTGTTTTTT CASSAGTRGTGELFF
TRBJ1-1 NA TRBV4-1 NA TGCGCCAGCAGCCAAGATCAGGGTACAGAAGCTTTCTTT CASSQDQGTEAFF
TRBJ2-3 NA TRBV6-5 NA TGTGCCAGCAGTTCCTTAGTGTCGGATACGCAGTATTTT CASSSLVSDTQYF
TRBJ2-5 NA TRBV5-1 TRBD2 TGCGCCAGCAGCTCTAGCGGGAGTGGTGAGACCCAGTACTTC CASSSSGSGETQYF